These 5 T cell receptor beta chains came from one sample sequenced in a study of cytomegalovirus exposure and HLA in healthy donors (dated by TCRdb to the late 2010s). The library was made by the immunoSEQ multiplex PCR assay. This immuneACCESS table, as held by TCRdb, lists in-frame sequences with V and J called but not all clones. Of the missing ones, under half trace to an unresolved V gene in checked studies; the others have no known cause. In this sample the table shows 70,000 or so clones, approximately 95% of which occur a single time. The ten top clones hold around 1.5% of the sample. The specimen sequenced was PBMCs. The receptors originated from a man aged 18 to 29 in good health and CMV-seropositive.

The chain is built from TRBV7-6 and TRBJ2-2; tentative D call: TRBD2 (5 bases). Germline V CDR1 and CDR2: SGHVS, FNYEAQ. The CDR3 sequence is 13 residues long. V lost 1 base and J 5 bases, leaving 5 bases between the germline ends. The CDR3 sequence: CASSLGGTGELFF. CDR3 in DNA: TGTGCCAGCAGCTTAGGAGGGACCGGGGAGCTGTTTTTT.

Regarding this clone: This specimen includes other DNA sequences encoding the same CDR3. The J gene is TRBJ1-1, the V gene TRBV18, with D possibly being TRBD1 (5 bases). Germline V gene lookup returns CDR1 KGHSH and CDR2 LQKENI. Trimming left V 1 base short and J 0 bases short, with 6 bases between. The CDR3 is made up of 14 amino acids. The chain's CDR3 is CASSPQGLNTEAFF. CDR3 DNA sequence: TGTGCCAGCTCACCACAGGGGTTGAACACTGAAGCTTTCTTT. The variable domain in full, with the rest retrieved from reference TRBV18 and TRBJ1-1, is NAGVMQNPRHLVRRRGQEARLRCSPMKGHSHVYWYRQLPEEGLKFMVYLQKENIIDESGMPKERFSAEFPKEGPSILRIQQVVRGDSAAYFCASSPQGLNTEAFFGQGTRLTVV.

The V call is TRBV5-1, the J call TRBJ1-2; TRBD1 might be the D (6 bases). Germline assignment: CDR1 SGHRS and CDR2 YFSETQ. The CDR3 extends over 14 amino acids. The V gene lost 0 bases and the J gene lost 3 bases, with 9 bases spanning the gap. CDR3 protein: CASSLAGEDYGYTF. CDR3 nucleotides: TGCGCCAGCAGCTTGGCAGGGGAAGACTATGGCTACACCTTC.

The chain carries TRBV18 and TRBJ2-5; a possible D gene is TRBD1 (6 bases). The CDR3 length is 18 residues. Per germline, CDR1 KGHSH and CDR2 LQKENI. Deletions cut 4 bases from V and 2 bases from J, with 23 bases between. The CDR3 DNA reads as TGTGCCAGCTCACGGGAAAATGCCCAGGGGCTGGGACAAGAGACCCAGTACTTC. This translates into CASSRENAQGLGQETQYF.

This clone was detected only once. The chain employs TRBV30 and TRBJ1-1; TRBD1 might be the D (5 bases). Germline-derived CDR1 and CDR2 are GTSNPN and SVGIG (reference sequence). V was clipped by 0 bases and J by 5 bases, with 13 bases between them. This CDR3 has 14 residues. CDR3 nucleotides: TGTGCCTGGAGTGTGGGGGGTCGGAGAACTGAAGCTTTCTTT. Protein: CAWSVGGRRTEAFF.